One sample yielded the 26 T cell receptor beta chains listed below, sequenced in a study of T cells after yellow fever vaccination. TCRdb used MiXCR to reprocess the 5' RACE reads, holding one entry per CDR3 protein. The sample lists about 360,000 distinct CDR3 sequences, more than 5.5% seen once, with approximately 16% in the top ten. The sequences come from PBMCs, collected 5 days after the yellow fever booster vaccination. The origin of the receptors is a man aged 30-40 years who received the YFV17D yellow fever vaccine.

This clonotype was detected a few times. V usage is TRBV10-3 and J usage is TRBJ2-1, with 14 bases identical to TRBD2. Germline CDR1 reads ENHRY; CDR2 reads SYGVKD. This CDR3 has 15 residues. Germline trimming cut 7 bases from V and 8 bases from J; bases unmatched to any gene: 7. The CDR3 loop is CAIMGTSGSTDEQFF. CDR3 DNA: TGTGCCATCATGGGGACTAGCGGGAGTACCGATGAGCAGTTCTTC.

The chain joins TRBV29-1 to TRBJ2-3; 7 positions agree with TRBD1. The germline gives CDR1 SQVTM, CDR2 ANQGSEA. The junction had 10 bases not matched to a gene; V was cut back by 6 bases and J by 4 bases. This CDR3 spans 14 amino acids. The CDR3 coding sequence is TGCAGCGTGGCTCCGACAGGGTCGGCAGATACGCAGTATTTT. Protein: CSVAPTGSADTQYF.

V usage is TRBV6-2 or TRBV6-3 and J usage is TRBJ1-1; D not certain. The CDR3 is made up of 14 amino acids. V was cut by 2 bases and J by 0 bases, with 7 bases left in between. Germline CDR1 MNHEY, CDR2 SVGEGT. The CDR3 loop is CASSYVGMNTEAFF. CDR3 sequence (DNA): TGTGCCAGCAGTTACGTTGGCATGAACACTGAAGCTTTCTTT.

The chain joins TRBV20-1 to TRBJ2-4; 8 bases are a match to TRBD1. J gave up 5 bases and V 0 bases, and 3 bases lay outside the gene matches. CDR3 size: 14 residues. Germline values: CDR1 DFQATT, CDR2 SNEGSKA (reference sequence). CDR3 region: CSARDLTGENIQYF. The CDR3 region has the DNA TGCAGTGCTAGAGATTTGACAGGGGAAAACATTCAGTACTTC.

There are many counts of this clonotype. The gene calls are TRBV18 and TRBJ2-1, with D uncertain. This CDR3 is 16 amino acids long. Trimming took 4 bases from V and 7 from J, leaving 20 bases between them. Looked up from germline, CDR1 is KGHSH and CDR2 is LQKENI. CDR3 nucleotide sequence: TGTGCCAGCTCACAGGAGTCAGGTCCCCCGGGTAATGAGCAGTTCTTC. Protein: CASSQESGPPGNEQFF.

This chain connects TRBV5-1 to TRBJ2-2; D is possibly TRBD1 (6 bases). V lost 0 bases and J lost 4, with 10 bases in between. CDR1 SGHRS and CDR2 YFSETQ come from the germline V gene. This CDR3 spans 15 amino acids. The CDR3 region is CASSLVQGFTGELFF. In DNA form, the CDR3 reads TGCGCCAGCAGCTTGGTCCAGGGGTTCACCGGGGAGCTGTTTTTT.

This clonotype was detected ten times or more. The chain carries TRBV7-6 and TRBJ2-7; D is unclear. V lost 4 bases and J 6 bases, leaving 10 bases between the germline ends. The CDR3 is made up of 12 amino acids. Per the germline V gene, CDR1 is SGHVS and CDR2 is FNYEAQ. CDR3 sequence (DNA): TGTGCCAGCAGCTCCACAGAGTCCGAGCAGTACTTC. It encodes CASSSTESEQYF. The whole variable domain, remainder taken from reference TRBV7-6 and TRBJ2-7, is GAGVSQSPRYKVTKRGQDVALRCDPISGHVSLYWYRQALGQGPEFLTYFNYEAQQDKSGLPNDRFSAERPEGSISTLTIQRTEQRDSAMYRCASSSTESEQYFGPGTRLTVT.

CDR3 sequence (DNA): TGTGCCAGCAGTGAACTACTAGCGGGAGGCGGCGAGCAGTACTTC. Translated: CASSELLAGGGEQYF. The V and J genes are TRBV2 and TRBJ2-7, with 12 bases that match TRBD2. V shed 2 bases and J 6 bases; nucleotides not matched to a gene: 5. Germline CDR1 is SNHLY and CDR2 is FYNNEI. The CDR3 spans 15 residues. Full variable domain (rest looked up from reference TRBV2 and TRBJ2-7): EPEVTQTPSHQVTQMGQEVILRCVPISNHLYFYWYRQILGQKVEFLVSFYNNEISEKSEIFDDQFSVERPDGSNFTLKIRSTKLEDSAMYFCASSELLAGGGEQYFGPGTRLTVT.

This clonotype was recorded many times. The chain has TRBV3-1 and TRBJ2-7, with TRBD1 as a possible D gene (6 bases). Trimming removed 1 base at V and 2 bases at J, with 9 bases between. Germline V gene data show CDR1 as LGHDT and CDR2 as YNNKEL (reference sequence). The CDR3 is 14 residues long. CDR3: CASSQGKGAYEQYF. In DNA form, the CDR3 reads TGTGCCAGCAGCCAAGGCAAGGGGGCCTACGAGCAGTACTTC.

In this sample, this clonotype turned up a few times. The chain carries TRBV18 and TRBJ2-3, with 9 bases lining up with TRBD2. Germline assignment: CDR1 KGHSH and CDR2 LQKENI. This CDR3 contains 15 residues. The junction had 6 bases not matched to a gene; V was cut back by 3 bases and J by 5 bases. CDR3 nucleotides: TGTGCCAGCTCACCTAGCGGGGGCGCGGGAGATACGCAGTATTTT. Its protein product is CASSPSGGAGDTQYF.

This clonotype was counted ten times or more. This chain connects TRBV6-2 or TRBV6-3 to TRBJ2-3, with D unresolved. Germline V gene sequence: CDR1 MNHEY, CDR2 SVGEGT. The ends were cut back, 2 bases at V and 6 bases at J, with 12 bases in the middle. The CDR3 runs to 14 residues. CDR3 sequence (DNA): TGTGCCAGCAGTTACAATAACGGGTTGGATACGCAGTATTTT. Protein: CASSYNNGLDTQYF.

Many counts were recorded for this clonotype. The chain joins TRBV7-2 to TRBJ2-7; D is tentatively TRBD1 or TRBD2 (5 bases each). From germline, CDR1 is SGHTA and CDR2 FQGNSA. The CDR3 covers 16 residues. V dropped 2 bases and J dropped 0 bases, with 14 bases sitting between them. Here the CDR3 DNA reads TGTGCCAGCAGCTTAACGGGACCCGCGAGCTCCTACGAGCAGTACTTC. Translation: CASSLTGPASSYEQYF.

The chain joins TRBV2 to TRBJ2-5; D gene unclear. The CDR3 spans 15 residues. The germline V gene encodes CDR1 SNHLY and CDR2 FYNNEI. The V gene lost 0 bases and the J gene lost 4 bases, with 12 bases spanning the gap. Here the CDR3 DNA reads TGTGCCAGCAGTGAAGCGCTAAGCGCTCCAGAGACCCAGTACTTC. It specifies CASSEALSAPETQYF.

This clonotype was found many times. This chain links TRBV12-3 or TRBV12-4 with TRBJ2-2, with no clear D. The CDR3 is 13 residues long. V gave up 1 base and J gave up 6 bases, with 6 bases separating them. The CDR3, as DNA: TGTGCCAGCAGTTTAGAAGGCCCCGGGGAGCTGTTTTTT. It translates to CASSLEGPGELFF.

Ten or more counts support this clonotype. The V gene is TRBV2, the J gene TRBJ2-1; no clear D. Per germline, CDR1 SNHLY and CDR2 FYNNEI. V gave up 1 base and J gave up 1 base, with 5 bases separating them. The CDR3 contains 14 residues. CDR3 sequence reads: CASSEDASYNEQFF. The CDR3 bases are TGTGCCAGCAGTGAAGACGCTTCCTACAATGAGCAGTTCTTC.

This clonotype was counted between two and nine times. This sequence joins TRBV5-4 and TRBJ2-7; the match to TRBD2 covers 7 bases. Germline trimming cut 4 bases from V and 1 base from J; bases unmatched to any gene: 5. Germline lookup yields CDR1 SGHNT and CDR2 YYREEE (reference sequence). The CDR3 totals 14 residues. The DNA of the CDR3 is TGTGCCAGCAGCCTTACTAGCGTATCCTACGAGCAGTACTTC. Translated, it gives CASSLTSVSYEQYF.

The chain combines TRBV21-1 with TRBJ2-7; the D call TRBD1 from the table was never checked on the DNA. TRBV21-1 is assigned pseudogene status. The CDR3 runs 15 residues. This chain's CDR3 is CASSKGRRDTYEQYF. The CDR3, as DNA: TGTGCCAGCAGCAAGGGGCGGAGGGACACCTACGAGCAGTACTTC.

This clonotype has at least ten counts. The chain is built from TRBV6-2 or TRBV6-3 and TRBJ2-1; 9 nucleotides line up with TRBD2. The V gene's germline CDR1 is MNHEY and CDR2 SVGEGT. The CDR3 loop spans 15 amino acids. Germline trimming cut 8 bases from V and 5 bases from J; bases unmatched to any gene: 10. The CDR3 nucleotides read TGTGCCAGCTCCGATAGCGGGAGTTTCGACAATGAGCAGTTCTTC. The encoded protein is CASSDSGSFDNEQFF.

This clonotype was counted a few times. V and J are TRBV28 and TRBJ2-7, with 15 bases that match TRBD2. Germline values: CDR1 MDHEN, CDR2 SYDVKM. Trimming took 5 bases from V and 7 from J; bases not matched to a gene: 6. This CDR3 has 15 residues. Here the CDR3 reads CASSPGLAGGREQYF. DNA of the CDR3: TGTGCCAGCAGTCCGGGACTAGCGGGGGGCAGGGAGCAGTACTTC.

This clonotype showed up just a few times. This chain uses TRBV20-1 with TRBJ2-1, with 7 bases aligning to TRBD2. V dropped 3 bases and J dropped 6; count of bases not matched to a gene: 14. The CDR3 length is 16 residues. The germline gives CDR1 DFQATT, CDR2 SNEGSKA (reference sequence). The CDR3 DNA reads as TGCAGTGCTAGTGAGGTTTTGGCGGGAGTCGTCAATGAGCAGTTCTTC. Encoded protein: CSASEVLAGVVNEQFF.

This chain joins TRBV20-1 and TRBJ2-1, with 11 positions matching TRBD2. This CDR3 region has 15 residues. CDR1 and CDR2 from the germline V gene are DFQATT and SNEGSKA (reference sequence). V lost 4 bases, J lost 6 bases, and 8 bases stayed unmatched. The chain's CDR3 is CSANTGTSGINEQFF. The DNA for the CDR3 is TGCAGTGCTAACACAGGGACTAGCGGCATCAATGAGCAGTTCTTC.

This clonotype was detected ten times or more. The chain has TRBV27 and TRBJ2-7; no clear D. The V end was cut by 5 bases, the J end by 4 bases, with 15 bases between. Per the germline V gene, CDR1 is MNHEY and CDR2 is SMNVEV (reference sequence). The length of the CDR3 is 14 residues. In DNA form, the CDR3 reads TGTGCCAGCAGTCAGCCGGGCGGTCTGTACGAGCAGTACTTC. It encodes CASSQPGGLYEQYF.

The genes are TRBV24-1 and TRBJ2-5; the match to TRBD2 covers 7 bases. Germline V lookup: CDR1 KGHDR, CDR2 SFDVKD. The CDR3 has 13 residues. The trim removed 4 bases at V and 5 bases at J, leaving 3 bases unmatched. This CDR3 reads CATSEGGSETQYF. CDR3 DNA: TGTGCCACCAGTGAAGGCGGGAGCGAGACCCAGTACTTC.

CDR3 coding DNA: TGCGCCAGCAGCTACGGACAGAGCTCCTATAATTCACCCCTCCACTTT. Translation gives CASSYGQSSYNSPLHF. The J gene is TRBJ1-6, the V gene TRBV5-1; possible D gene TRBD1, 6 bases. Germline V lookup: CDR1 SGHRS, CDR2 YFSETQ. The CDR3 runs 16 residues. Trimming cost V 3 bases and J 0 bases, with 10 bases left between them.

This clonotype appeared many times. The gene calls are TRBV6-2 or TRBV6-3 and TRBJ1-1, with D possibly TRBD1 on 5 matching bases. Per germline, CDR1 MNHEY and CDR2 SVGEGT. The CDR3 sequence is 14 residues long. V was shortened by 6 bases and J by 1 base, with 12 bases between the two germline ends. The CDR3 region is CASRRDSWNTEAFF. DNA for the CDR3: TGTGCCAGCAGAAGAGACAGTTGGAACACTGAAGCTTTCTTT.

V usage is TRBV9 and J usage is TRBJ2-7; D may be TRBD1 (5 bases). From germline, CDR1 is SGDLS and CDR2 YYNGEE. Trimming took 0 bases from V and 0 from J, leaving 7 bases between them. This CDR3 contains 14 residues. For the CDR3, the DNA is TGTGCCAGCAGCGTAGGGGGCCTCTCCTACGAGCAGTACTTC. Translated, it gives CASSVGGLSYEQYF.